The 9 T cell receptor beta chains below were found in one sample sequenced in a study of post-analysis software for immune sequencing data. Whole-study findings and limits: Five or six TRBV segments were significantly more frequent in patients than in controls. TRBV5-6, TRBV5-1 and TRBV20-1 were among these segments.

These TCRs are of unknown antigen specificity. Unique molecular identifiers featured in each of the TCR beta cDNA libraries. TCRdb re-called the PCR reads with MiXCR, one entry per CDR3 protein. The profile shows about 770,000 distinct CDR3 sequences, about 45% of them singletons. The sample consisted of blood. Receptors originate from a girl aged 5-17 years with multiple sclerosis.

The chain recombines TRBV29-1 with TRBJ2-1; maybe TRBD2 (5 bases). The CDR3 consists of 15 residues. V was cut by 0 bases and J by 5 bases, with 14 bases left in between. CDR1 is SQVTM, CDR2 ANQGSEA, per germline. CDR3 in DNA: TGCAGCGTTGAAGATCTGCTAGCAGCCGACAATGAGCAGTTCTTC. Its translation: CSVEDLLAADNEQFF.

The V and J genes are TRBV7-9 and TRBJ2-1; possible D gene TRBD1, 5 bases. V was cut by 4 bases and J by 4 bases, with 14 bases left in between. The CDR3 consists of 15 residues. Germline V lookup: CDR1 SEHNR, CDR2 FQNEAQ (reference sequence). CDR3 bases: TGTGCCAGCAGCTCAGACCCTAGGGGTTACAATGAGCAGTTCTTC. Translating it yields CASSSDPRGYNEQFF.

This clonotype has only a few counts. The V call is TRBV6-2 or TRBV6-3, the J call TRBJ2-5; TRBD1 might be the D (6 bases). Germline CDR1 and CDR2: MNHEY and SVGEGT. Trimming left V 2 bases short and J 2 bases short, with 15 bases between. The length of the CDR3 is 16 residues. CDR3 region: CASSYPRTDFQETQYF. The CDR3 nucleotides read TGTGCCAGCAGTTACCCGCGGACAGACTTTCAAGAGACCCAGTACTTC.

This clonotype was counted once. CDR3 amino acids: CASSAGHNNSPLHF. The CDR3 bases are TGTGCCAGCAGCGCCGGACACAATAATTCACCCCTCCACTTT. The chain employs TRBV9 and TRBJ1-6; tentative D call: TRBD1 (5 bases). The V and J ends lost 3 bases and 5 bases respectively, with 9 bases between them. Per the germline V gene, CDR1 is SGDLS and CDR2 is YYNGEE. CDR3 length equals 14 residues.

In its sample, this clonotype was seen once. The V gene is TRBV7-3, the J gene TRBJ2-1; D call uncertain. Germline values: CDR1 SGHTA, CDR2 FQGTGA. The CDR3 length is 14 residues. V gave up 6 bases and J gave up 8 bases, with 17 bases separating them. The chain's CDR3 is CASSDDRASDEQFF. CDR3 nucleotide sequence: TGTGCCAGCAGTGACGACCGGGCCAGTGATGAGCAGTTCTTC.

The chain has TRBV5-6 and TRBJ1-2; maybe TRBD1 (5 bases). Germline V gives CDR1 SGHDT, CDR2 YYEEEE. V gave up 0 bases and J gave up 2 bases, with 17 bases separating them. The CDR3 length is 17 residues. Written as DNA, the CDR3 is TGTGCCAGCAGCTTGGAACTCGACAGTCCCCCCAACTATGGCTACACCTTC. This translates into CASSLELDSPPNYGYTF.

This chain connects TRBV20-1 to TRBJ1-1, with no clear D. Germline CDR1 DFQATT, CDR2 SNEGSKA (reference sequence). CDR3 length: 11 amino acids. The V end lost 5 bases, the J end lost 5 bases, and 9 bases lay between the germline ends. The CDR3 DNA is TGCAGTGCTCCAGAGGGAACTGAAGCTTTCTTT. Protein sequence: CSAPEGTEAFF.

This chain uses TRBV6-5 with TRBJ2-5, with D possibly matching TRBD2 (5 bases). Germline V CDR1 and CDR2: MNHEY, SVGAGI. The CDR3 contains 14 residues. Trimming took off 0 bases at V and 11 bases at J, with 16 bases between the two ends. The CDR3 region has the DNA TGTGCCAGCAGTTACTCCGATCCTCGGGGTGGGCAGTACTTC. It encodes CASSYSDPRGGQYF.

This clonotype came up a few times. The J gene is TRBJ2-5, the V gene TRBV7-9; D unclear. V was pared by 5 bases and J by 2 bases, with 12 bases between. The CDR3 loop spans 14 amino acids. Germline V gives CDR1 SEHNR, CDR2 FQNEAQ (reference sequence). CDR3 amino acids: CASSGLRRQETQYF. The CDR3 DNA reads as TGTGCCAGCAGCGGCCTGCGGCGGCAAGAGACCCAGTACTTC. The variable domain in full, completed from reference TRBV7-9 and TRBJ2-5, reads DTGVSQNPRHKITKRGQNVTFRCDPISEHNRLYWYRQTLGQGPEFLTYFQNEAQLEKSRLLSDRFSAERPKGSFSTLEIQRTEQGDSAMYLCASSGLRRQETQYFGPGTRLLVL.